The next 3 T cell receptor beta chains were all read from a single sample in a study of blood T cells in healthy people across ages. Primers used in a second PCR of roughly 6 to 12 cycles were a sample-barcoded 5' primer and a J-beta primer mix. TCRdb independently ran MiXCR on the 5' RACE reads; one entry per CDR3 protein. The sample holds 630,000 or so distinct CDR3 sequences, under 30% seen once. Sequenced input: blood. The receptors derive from a woman at least 80 years old in good health.

The rearrangement joins TRBV5-5 to TRBJ2-2; 9 positions match TRBD2. The CDR3 runs 18 residues. Germline CDR1 and CDR2: SGHKS and YYEKEE (reference sequence). The V and J ends lost 1 base and 2 bases, in that order; junction bases with no gene match: 9. CDR3 region: CASSLRLQRGANTGELFF. DNA of the CDR3: TGTGCCAGCAGCTTGCGGCTCCAGCGGGGGGCAAACACCGGGGAGCTGTTTTTT.

With respect to this clonotype: At one end, the junction sequence differs from germline, possibly due to a read error. The chain carries TRBV14 and TRBJ2-1; 8 bases match TRBD1. This CDR3 has 14 residues. Per the germline V gene, CDR1 is SGHDN and CDR2 is FVKESK. For the CDR3, the DNA is TGTGCCGGCAGCCAAGACCAGGGGGCGAATGAACAGTTCTTC. Translation: CAGSQDQGANEQFF.

This clonotype has a count of ten or more. CDR3 bases: TGTGCCAGCAGCAAGGACAGGTCGTACGAGCAGTACTTC. Its translation: CASSKDRSYEQYF. The chain carries TRBV5-6 and TRBJ2-7; 7 bases agree with TRBD1. The CDR3 has 13 amino acids. V dropped 4 bases and J dropped 4; count of bases not matched to a gene: 5. CDR1 is SGHDT, CDR2 YYEEEE, per germline.